This entry features one T cell receptor (beta chain) sequence. These data are taken from a study of blood T cell repertoires in COVID-19. On the study more broadly: Sources were T cells, B-cell-depleted T cells, or PBMCs; the material itself was cDNA or gDNA.

Profiled with immunoSEQ multiplex PCR; TCRdb holds only in-frame clones, not every one. The sample contains 300,000 to 400,000 clones, roughly 90% of which appear only once. Study members were between roughly 18 and 89 years old and lived in 24 US regions. The CDR3 totals 16 residues. The J segment lost 3 bases and the V segment lost 1 base, leaving 6 bases of the junction unmatched. Looked up from germline, CDR1 is MNHNY and CDR2 is SVGAGI (reference sequence). Source material: PBMCs or T cells enriched from blood (not recorded which). This chain links TRBV6-6 with TRBJ2-3, with 8 bases lining up with TRBD1. The sequence was obtained from a man in his sixties who had recovered from COVID-19. CDR3 in amino acids: CASSYLDRVGTDTQYF. The CDR3 region has the DNA TGTGCCAGCAGTTACTTGGACAGGGTCGGAACAGATACGCAGTATTTT.